A single sample is the source of the 2 T cell receptor beta chains below, sequenced in a study of regulatory T cells. The PCR used 52 TRBV and 13 TRBJ primers. Generated by immunoSEQ multiplex PCR, the TCRdb table keeps only in-frame clones and is missing some. The sample has about 6,100 clones, under 85% seen once. The sequenced material came from CD8+ T cells sorted from blood. The receptors come from a child aged 5-17 years with CD3G deficiency.

The J gene is TRBJ2-5, the V gene TRBV28; 13 nucleotides agree with TRBD2. Germline CDR1 is MDHEN and CDR2 is SYDVKM. This CDR3 region has 16 residues. Germline trimming cut 5 bases from V and 10 bases from J; bases unmatched to any gene: 13. CDR3 amino acids: CASSPRLGLAGVNQYF. Here the CDR3 DNA reads TGTGCCAGCAGTCCTAGGCTTGGACTAGCGGGAGTAAACCAGTACTTC.

The chain employs TRBV6-1 and TRBJ1-2, with a possible D match to TRBD1 (6 bases). Germline CDR1 and CDR2: MNHNS and SASEGT. Trimming cost V 6 bases and J 6 bases, with 11 bases left between them. The CDR3 runs 12 residues. The CDR3 coding sequence is TGTGCCAGCAGACAGGGAGGGCATGGCTACACCTTC. Encoded protein: CASRQGGHGYTF.